This TCR beta chain emerged from a study of spatial heterogeneity in lung cancer. Study as a whole: A T cell module score from matched bulk RNA-seq correlated strongly with TCR transcript counts in tumor regions. Points from the study as a whole: Numbers of ubiquitous and regional expanded TCRs tracked ubiquitous and regional nonsynonymous mutation counts, respectively. For expanded intratumoral alpha and beta TCRs, counts tracked tumor mutation counts.

TCRdb recomputed calls from the 5' RACE reads with MiXCR, one row per CDR3 protein. The repertoire holds 7,000 to 9,500 distinct CDR3 sequences, with more than 6.5% as singletons. Time point here: sample taken at primary tumor resection. Untreated early-stage non-small cell lung cancer patients, 65 to 90 in total, were the donors. The study sequenced unsorted whole RNA from tumor, nontumor lung or frozen PBMC. This clonotype was counted ten times or more. What it recognizes is unknown. The receptor was derived from a male donor with early-stage non-small cell lung cancer. The material was lung tumor tissue, obtained at surgery.

This CDR3 reads CASSGLAGGRNEQFF. CDR3 nucleotides: TGTGCCAGCAGTGGACTAGCGGGAGGTAGAAATGAGCAGTTCTTC. The chain carries TRBV2 and TRBJ2-1; TRBD2 aligns across 13 bases. V lost 4 bases and J lost 7; bases outside the gene matches: 4. The length of the CDR3 is 15 residues. Germline V gene sequence: CDR1 SNHLY, CDR2 FYNNEI.